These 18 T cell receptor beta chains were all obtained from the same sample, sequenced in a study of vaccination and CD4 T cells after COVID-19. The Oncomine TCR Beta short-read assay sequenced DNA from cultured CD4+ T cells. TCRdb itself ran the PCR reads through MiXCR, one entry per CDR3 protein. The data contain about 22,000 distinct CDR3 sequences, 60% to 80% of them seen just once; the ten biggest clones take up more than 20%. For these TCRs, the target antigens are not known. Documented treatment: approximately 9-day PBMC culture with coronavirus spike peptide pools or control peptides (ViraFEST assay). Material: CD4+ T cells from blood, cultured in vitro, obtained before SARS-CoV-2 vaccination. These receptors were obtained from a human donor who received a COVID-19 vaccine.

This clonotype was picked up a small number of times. Here the CDR3 DNA reads TGCAGTGCTAGTGTGGCGGGGGCCTCCACAGATACGCAGTATTTT. Its translation: CSASVAGASTDTQYF. The rearrangement uses TRBV20-1 and TRBJ2-3, with D perhaps TRBD2 (7 bases). The CDR3 has 15 amino acids. The V and J ends lost 3 bases and 2 bases respectively, with 15 bases between them. The germline gives CDR1 DFQATT, CDR2 SNEGSKA (reference sequence).

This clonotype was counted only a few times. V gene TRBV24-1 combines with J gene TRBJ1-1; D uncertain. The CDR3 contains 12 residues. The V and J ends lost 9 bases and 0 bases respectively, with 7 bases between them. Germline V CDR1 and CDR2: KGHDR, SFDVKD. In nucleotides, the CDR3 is TGTGCCACCTCCGGTTTGAACACTGAAGCTTTCTTT. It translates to CATSGLNTEAFF.

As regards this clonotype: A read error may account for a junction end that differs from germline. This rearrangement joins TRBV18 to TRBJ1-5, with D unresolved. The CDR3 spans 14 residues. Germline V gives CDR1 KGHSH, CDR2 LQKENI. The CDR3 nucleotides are TGTGCCAGCTCACCACAGGGTAGCAATCAGCCCCGGCATTTT. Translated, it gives CASSPQGSNQPRHF.

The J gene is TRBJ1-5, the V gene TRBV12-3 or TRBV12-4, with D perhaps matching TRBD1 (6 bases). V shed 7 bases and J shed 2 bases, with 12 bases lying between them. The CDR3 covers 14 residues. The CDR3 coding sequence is TGTGCCAGCAAAGTAGGGGGGGGCAATCAGCCCCAGCATTTT. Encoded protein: CASKVGGGNQPQHF.

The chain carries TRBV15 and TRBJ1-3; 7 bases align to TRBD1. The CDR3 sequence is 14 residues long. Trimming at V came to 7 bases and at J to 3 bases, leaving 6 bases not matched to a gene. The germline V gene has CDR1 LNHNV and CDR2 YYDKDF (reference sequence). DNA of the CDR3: TGTGCCACCAAAACAGGGGCGGGTGGAAACACCATATATTTT. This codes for CATKTGAGGNTIYF.

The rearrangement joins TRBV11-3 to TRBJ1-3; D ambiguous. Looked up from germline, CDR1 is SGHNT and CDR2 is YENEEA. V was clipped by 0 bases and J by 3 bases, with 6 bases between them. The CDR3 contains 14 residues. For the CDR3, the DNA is TGTGCCAGCAGCTTAGAAACAGTTGGAAACACCATATATTTT. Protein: CASSLETVGNTIYF. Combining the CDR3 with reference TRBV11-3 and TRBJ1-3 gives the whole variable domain EAGVVQSPRYKIIEKKQPVAFWCNPISGHNTLYWYLQNLGQGPELLIRYENEEAVDDSQLPKDRFSAERLKGVDSTLKIQPAELGDSAVYLCASSLETVGNTIYFGEGSWLTVV.

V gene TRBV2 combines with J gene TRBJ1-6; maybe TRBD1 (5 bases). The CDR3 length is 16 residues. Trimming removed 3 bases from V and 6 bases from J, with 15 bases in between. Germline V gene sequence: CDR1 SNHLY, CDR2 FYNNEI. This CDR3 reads CASSDPGTFGNSPLHF. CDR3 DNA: TGTGCCAGCAGTGACCCCGGGACCTTTGGTAATTCACCCCTCCACTTT.

CDR3 region: CASSLAPSGVADNSPLHF. The CDR3, as DNA: TGTGCCAGCAGTTTAGCCCCGTCAGGGGTCGCGGATAATTCACCCCTCCACTTT. The chain joins TRBV6-5 to TRBJ1-6, with a tentative D call TRBD1 (6 bases). The CDR3 is 18 residues long. The V end was cut by 4 bases, the J end by 5 bases, with 21 bases between. CDR1 MNHEY and CDR2 SVGAGI come from the germline V gene.

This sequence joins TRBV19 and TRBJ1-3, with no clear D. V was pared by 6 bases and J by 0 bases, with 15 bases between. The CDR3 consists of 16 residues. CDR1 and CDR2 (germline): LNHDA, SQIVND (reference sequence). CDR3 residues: CASSTDRSPSGNTIYF. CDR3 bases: TGTGCCAGTAGCACGGACCGCTCACCCTCTGGAAACACCATATATTTT.

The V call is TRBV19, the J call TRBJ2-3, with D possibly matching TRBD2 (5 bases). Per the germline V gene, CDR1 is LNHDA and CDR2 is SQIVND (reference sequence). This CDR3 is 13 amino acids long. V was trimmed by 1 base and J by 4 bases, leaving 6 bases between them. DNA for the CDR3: TGTGCCAGTAGTATAGCAGCGGCAGATACGCAGTATTTT. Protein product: CASSIAAADTQYF. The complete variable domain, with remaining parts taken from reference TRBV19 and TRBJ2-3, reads DGGITQSPKYLFRKEGQNVTLSCEQNLNHDAMYWYRQDPGQGLRLIYYSQIVNDFQKGDIAEGYSVSREKKESFPLTVTSAQKNPTAFYLCASSIAAADTQYFGPGTRLTVL.

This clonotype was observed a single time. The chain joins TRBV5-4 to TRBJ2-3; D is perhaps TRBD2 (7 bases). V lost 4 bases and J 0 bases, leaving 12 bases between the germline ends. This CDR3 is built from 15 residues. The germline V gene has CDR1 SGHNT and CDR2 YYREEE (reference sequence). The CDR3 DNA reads TGTGCCAGCAGCGCACGGGGGGCCAGCACAGATACGCAGTATTTT. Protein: CASSARGASTDTQYF.

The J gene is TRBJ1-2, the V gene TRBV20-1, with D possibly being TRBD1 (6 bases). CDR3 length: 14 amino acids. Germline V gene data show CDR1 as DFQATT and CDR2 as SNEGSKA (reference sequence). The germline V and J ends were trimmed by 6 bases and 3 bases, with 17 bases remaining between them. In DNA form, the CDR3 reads TGCAGTGCGCCGCCGACAGGATCTTACTATGGCTACACCTTC. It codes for CSAPPTGSYYGYTF.

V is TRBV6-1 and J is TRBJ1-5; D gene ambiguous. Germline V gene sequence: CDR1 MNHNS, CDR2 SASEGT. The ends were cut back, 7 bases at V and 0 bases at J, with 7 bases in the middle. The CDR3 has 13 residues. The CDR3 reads CASTVLSNQPQHF. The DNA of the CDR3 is TGTGCCAGCACTGTACTTAGCAATCAGCCCCAGCATTTT.

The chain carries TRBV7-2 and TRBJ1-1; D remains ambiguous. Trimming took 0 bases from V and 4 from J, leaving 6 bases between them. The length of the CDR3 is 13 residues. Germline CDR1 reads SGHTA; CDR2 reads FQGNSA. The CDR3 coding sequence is TGTGCCAGCAGCTTAGCGCTGGGCACTGAAGCTTTCTTT. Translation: CASSLALGTEAFF.

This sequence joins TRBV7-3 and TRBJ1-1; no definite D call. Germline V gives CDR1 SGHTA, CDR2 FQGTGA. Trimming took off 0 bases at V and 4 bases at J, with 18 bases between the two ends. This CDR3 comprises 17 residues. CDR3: CASSLTWGEVLGTEAFF. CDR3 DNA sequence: TGTGCCAGCAGCTTAACGTGGGGAGAGGTGCTTGGCACTGAAGCTTTCTTT.

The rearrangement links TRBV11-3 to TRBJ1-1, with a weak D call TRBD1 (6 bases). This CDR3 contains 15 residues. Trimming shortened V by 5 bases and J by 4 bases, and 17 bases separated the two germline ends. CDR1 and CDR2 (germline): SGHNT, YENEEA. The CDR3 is CASSASGRGGTEAFF. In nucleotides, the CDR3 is TGTGCCAGCAGCGCGTCAGGGAGGGGGGGCACTGAAGCTTTCTTT. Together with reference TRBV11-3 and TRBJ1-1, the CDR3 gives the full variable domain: EAGVVQSPRYKIIEKKQPVAFWCNPISGHNTLYWYLQNLGQGPELLIRYENEEAVDDSQLPKDRFSAERLKGVDSTLKIQPAELGDSAVYLCASSASGRGGTEAFFGQGTRLTVV.

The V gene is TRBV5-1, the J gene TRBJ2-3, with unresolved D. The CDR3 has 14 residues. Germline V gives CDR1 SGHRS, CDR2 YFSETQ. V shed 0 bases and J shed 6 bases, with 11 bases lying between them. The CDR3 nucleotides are TGCGCCAGCAGCTTGGCCGCCTCCCAGGATACGCAGTATTTT. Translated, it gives CASSLAASQDTQYF.

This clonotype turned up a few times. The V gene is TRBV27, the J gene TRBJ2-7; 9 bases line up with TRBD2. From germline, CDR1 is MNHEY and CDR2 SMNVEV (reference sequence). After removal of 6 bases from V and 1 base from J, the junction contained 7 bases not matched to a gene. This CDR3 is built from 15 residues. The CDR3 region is CASRLRAGGSYEQYF. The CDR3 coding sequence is TGTGCCAGCAGGCTTAGAGCGGGGGGTTCCTACGAGCAGTACTTC.